This TCR beta chain comes out of a study of blood T cell repertoires in COVID-19. On the study more broadly: Samples taken during acute and convalescent COVID-19 were collected in the United States, Italy and Spain. PBMCs, B-cell-depleted T cells, or T cells provided the cDNA or gDNA that made up the material.

The CDR3 length is 16 residues. The ends lost 6 bases at V and 3 bases at J; junction bases unmatched: 10. CDR1 MNHNY and CDR2 SVGAGI come from the germline V gene (reference sequence). In the original processing: By means of reference gene primer amplification, nucleated cell counts were estimated. Data came from immunoSEQ multiplex PCR; TCRdb stores just in-frame clones and leaves some out. The DNA gave D and trimming, while V, J and clone size come from that table. The data hold about 260,000 clones, with 80% to 90% observed a single time. V usage is TRBV6-6 and J usage is TRBJ1-1, with 10 bases lining up with TRBD1. This clonotype was obtained from a woman between 45 and 60 years old who had recovered from COVID-19. The specimen sequenced was peripheral blood. CDR3 sequence (DNA): TGTGCCAGCAGGAGACAGGGGGCCCAGGTCGACACTGAAGCTTTCTTT. Protein: CASRRQGAQVDTEAFF.